The T cell receptor beta chain under discussion was sequenced for a study of cytomegalovirus exposure and HLA in healthy donors. The study, taken as a whole, reports: In vitro testing confirmed a few CMV-associated chains as specific for CMV antigens.

The PCR employed 60 Vbeta primers together with 13 Jbeta primers. As processed by the authors: Per a later analysis, the number of unique TCR beta chains was about 80 million, of which 10 million to 11 million were shared. Method: immunoSEQ multiplex PCR; TCRdb's copy keeps in-frame clones and lacks some. D and trimming were read from the DNA, whereas the V and J calls and clone size are those reported in that table. The sample includes approximately 170,000 clones, roughly 80% of them seen just once. Note on this clone: The antigen is not known.

The CDR3 contains 12 residues. Germline CDR1 is SGDLS and CDR2 is YYNGEE. The V end lost 4 bases, the J end lost 0 bases, and 4 bases lay between the germline ends. Sequenced: PBMCs. The chain carries TRBV9 and TRBJ2-5; D gene unclear. This clonotype was obtained from a woman between 45 and 60 years old in good health and CMV-seropositive. CDR3 amino acids: CASSPNQETQYF. CDR3 in DNA: TGTGCCAGCAGCCCCAACCAAGAGACCCAGTACTTC.